This TCR beta chain appears in the sequencing data of a study of T cell clonotyping in hematopoietic cell transplantation. Study-wide context: Recipient samples before transplant were obtained post-cytoreduction.

Points from the study as a whole: At the given depth, recipient repertoires were over 97% de novo clonotypes. After transplant, recipient diversity fell while pathologically expanded clonotypes grew through day 180.

Specified time point: recipient sample about 28 days before transplant, after cytoreduction. Per germline, CDR1 LNHNV and CDR2 YYDKDF (reference sequence). CDR3 length: 14 residues. V lost 4 bases and J 0 bases, leaving 9 bases between the germline ends. To note about this clone: Its target is not known.

Sequencing used immunoSEQ multiplex PCR; TCRdb keeps in-frame clones, though not all of them. The sample shows fewer than 15,000 clones, 75% to 90% of them seen only once. The clonotype was recovered from a man in his fifties or sixties with acute myeloid leukemia. Some clones in this sample may be carry-over from other donors' samples. The V and J genes are TRBV15 and TRBJ1-1, with a possible D match to TRBD1 (5 bases). The source was peripheral blood mononuclear cells, collected before stem cell transplant. The CDR3 region has the DNA TGTGCCACCAGCAAGACAGACATGAACACTGAAGCTTTCTTT. This encodes CATSKTDMNTEAFF.